This passage covers 3 T cell receptor beta chains from one sample sequenced in a study of T cell repertoires in cytomegalovirus infection. TCRdb independently ran MiXCR on the reads; one entry per CDR3 protein. This table has under 350,000 distinct CDR3 sequences, about 20% appearing once. These receptors have no identified antigens. The sample was cultured PBMCs, taken from culture after CMV antigen stimulation. All receptors come from a human donor in good health (CMV status not recorded). Some clones in this sample may be carry-over from other donors' samples.

The J gene is TRBJ2-3, the V gene TRBV6-5; D uncertain. The CDR3 spans 14 residues. The ends were cut back, 6 bases at V and 4 bases at J, with 14 bases in the middle. Per the germline V gene, CDR1 is MNHEY and CDR2 is SVGAGI. The CDR3 here is CASRALWSPDTQYF. The CDR3 DNA is TGTGCCAGCAGAGCCTTGTGGTCCCCAGATACGCAGTATTTT.

Only a few counts were recorded for this clonotype. The chain couples TRBV5-1 to TRBJ2-1, with 9 bases identical to TRBD1. The CDR3 spans 18 residues. Germline assignment: CDR1 SGHRS and CDR2 YFSETQ. J lost 2 bases, V lost 6 bases, and 15 bases had no gene match. This chain's CDR3 is CASKMGQGSNNAYNEQFF. The CDR3 nucleotides are TGCGCCAGCAAGATGGGACAGGGAAGTAATAATGCCTACAATGAGCAGTTCTTC.

This rearrangement joins TRBV7-2 to TRBJ1-3; D remains unclear. Germline V CDR1 and CDR2: SGHTA, FQGNSA. V was clipped by 1 base and J by 4 bases, with 20 bases between them. CDR3 length: 18 residues. As DNA, the CDR3 is TGTGCCAGCAGCTTAGGCCCCCGGGTCGGGAGGCTGGGAAACACCATATATTTT. This codes for CASSLGPRVGRLGNTIYF.